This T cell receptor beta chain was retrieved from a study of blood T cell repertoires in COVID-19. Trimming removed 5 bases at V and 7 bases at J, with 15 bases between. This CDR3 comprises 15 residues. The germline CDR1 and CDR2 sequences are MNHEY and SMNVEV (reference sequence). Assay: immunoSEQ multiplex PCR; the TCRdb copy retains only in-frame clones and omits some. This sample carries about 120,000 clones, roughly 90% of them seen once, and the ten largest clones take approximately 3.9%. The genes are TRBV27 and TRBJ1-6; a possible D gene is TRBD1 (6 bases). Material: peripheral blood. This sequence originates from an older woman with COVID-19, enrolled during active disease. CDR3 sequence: CASSPDRIQNSPLHF. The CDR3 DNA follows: TGTGCCAGCAGTCCCGACAGGATACAGAATTCACCCCTCCACTTT.